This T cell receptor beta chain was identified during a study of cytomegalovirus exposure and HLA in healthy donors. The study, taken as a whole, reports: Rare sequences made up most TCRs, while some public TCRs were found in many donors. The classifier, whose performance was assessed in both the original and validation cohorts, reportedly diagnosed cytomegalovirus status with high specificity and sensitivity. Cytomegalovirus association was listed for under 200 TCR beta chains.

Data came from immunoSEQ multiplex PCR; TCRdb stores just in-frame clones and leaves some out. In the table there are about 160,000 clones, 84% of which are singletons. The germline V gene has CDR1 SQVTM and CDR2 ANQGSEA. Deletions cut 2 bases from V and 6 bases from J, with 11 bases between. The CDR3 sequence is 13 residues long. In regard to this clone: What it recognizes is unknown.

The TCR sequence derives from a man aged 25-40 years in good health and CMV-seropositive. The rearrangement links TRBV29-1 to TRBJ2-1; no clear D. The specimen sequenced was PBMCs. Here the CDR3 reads CSVELQSGNEQFF. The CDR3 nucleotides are TGCAGCGTTGAATTACAGAGTGGCAATGAGCAGTTCTTC.